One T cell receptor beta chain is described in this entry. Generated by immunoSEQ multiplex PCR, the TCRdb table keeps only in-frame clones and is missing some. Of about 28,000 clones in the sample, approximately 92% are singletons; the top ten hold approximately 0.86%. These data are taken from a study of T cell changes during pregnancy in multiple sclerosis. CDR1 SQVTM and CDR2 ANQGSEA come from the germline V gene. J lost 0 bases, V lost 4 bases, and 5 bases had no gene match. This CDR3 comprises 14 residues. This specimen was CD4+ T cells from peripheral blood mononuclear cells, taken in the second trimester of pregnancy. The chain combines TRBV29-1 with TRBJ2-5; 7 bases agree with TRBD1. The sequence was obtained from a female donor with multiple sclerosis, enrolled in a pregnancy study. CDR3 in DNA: TGCAGCGTTGGAACAGGGGACGACCAAGAGACCCAGTACTTC. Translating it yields CSVGTGDDQETQYF.